Following are 20 T cell receptor beta chains from one sample sequenced in a study of blood T cell repertoires in COVID-19. TCRdb's copy holds only in-frame clones and misses some; the assay was immunoSEQ multiplex PCR. The sample has 290,000 or so clones, 82% seen once. The source material was PBMCs or T cells enriched from blood (not recorded which). These receptors were obtained from a man in his forties who had been exposed to COVID-19.

V and J are TRBV29-1 and TRBJ2-7; D is possibly TRBD1 (6 bases). From germline, CDR1 is SQVTM and CDR2 ANQGSEA. This CDR3 contains 14 residues. V was pared by 6 bases and J by 2 bases, with 17 bases between. In nucleotides, the CDR3 is TGCAGCGTATCCGCGGACAGCAACACCTACGAGCAGTACTTC. Its translation is CSVSADSNTYEQYF.

This clone was counted once. This chain uses TRBV6-5 with TRBJ1-3, with TRBD1 identical over 7 bases. J lost 1 base, V lost 2 bases, and 2 bases had no gene match. The germline V gene has CDR1 MNHEY and CDR2 SVGAGI. The CDR3 loop spans 15 amino acids. CDR3 loop: CASSYGRGSGNTIYF. The CDR3 DNA reads as TGTGCCAGCAGTTACGGCAGGGGGTCTGGAAACACCATATATTTT.

The rearrangement uses TRBV7-9 and TRBJ1-3, with 7 bases fitting TRBD1. V shed 11 bases and J 7 bases; nucleotides not matched to a gene: 8. The CDR3 has 12 amino acids. Germline V gene data show CDR1 as SEHNR and CDR2 as FQNEAQ (reference sequence). This CDR3 reads CAGTNRGNTIYF. CDR3 coding DNA: TGTGCCGGAACAAACAGGGGCAACACCATATATTTT.

The chain recombines TRBV7-3 with TRBJ2-2; D perhaps matches TRBD2 (6 bases). Germline values: CDR1 SGHTA, CDR2 FQGTGA. The CDR3 length is 17 residues. The V gene lost 2 bases and the J gene lost 0 bases, with 13 bases spanning the gap. The CDR3 spells CASSLFASATNTGELFF. CDR3 nucleotides: TGTGCCAGCAGCTTATTTGCTAGCGCTACGAACACCGGGGAGCTGTTTTTT.

This clone was seen just once. The rearrangement links TRBV7-9 to TRBJ1-2, with 11 positions matching TRBD1. The CDR3 consists of 16 residues. V was pared by 1 base and J by 8 bases, with 9 bases of the junction left unmatched. Germline-derived CDR1 and CDR2 are SEHNR and FQNEAQ (reference sequence). CDR3 in amino acids: CASSLVVGQGAGGYTF. In DNA form, the CDR3 reads TGTGCCAGCAGCTTAGTAGTAGGACAGGGGGCTGGAGGCTACACCTTC.

The V and J genes are TRBV5-1 and TRBJ2-1; D perhaps matches TRBD1 (6 bases). CDR1 is SGHRS and CDR2 is YFSETQ in the germline V gene. Deletions cut 1 base from V and 2 bases from J, with 10 bases between. CDR3 size: 15 residues. The CDR3 DNA reads as TGCGCCAGCAGCTTGTCCAGGGGTCCCTACAATGAGCAGTTCTTC. Its protein is CASSLSRGPYNEQFF.

The chain joins TRBV6-2 or TRBV6-3 to TRBJ2-1; tentatively, D is TRBD2 (5 bases). Trimming removed 4 bases at V and 8 bases at J, with 21 bases between. The CDR3 has 16 residues. Germline loops: CDR1 MNHEY, CDR2 SVGEGT. The CDR3 bases are TGTGCCAGCAGTTTTGTTCTAAGTTCGGGGTGGGATGAGCAGTTCTTC. The encoded protein is CASSFVLSSGWDEQFF.

The CDR3: CASSQEWGQAGEKLFF. The CDR3 region has the DNA TGCGCCAGCAGCCAAGAATGGGGGCAGGCGGGTGAAAAACTGTTTTTT. The J gene is TRBJ1-4, the V gene TRBV4-1; D perhaps matches TRBD1 (6 bases). Trimming cost V 0 bases and J 7 bases, with 15 bases left between them. The CDR3 loop spans 16 amino acids. The germline CDR1 and CDR2 sequences are MGHRA and YSYEKL.

V usage is TRBV2 and J usage is TRBJ1-1, with D perhaps matching TRBD1 (6 bases). Between the trimmed V and J ends, which lost 6 bases and 1 base, there was a span of 12 bases. Germline values: CDR1 SNHLY, CDR2 FYNNEI. The CDR3 extends over 14 amino acids. CDR3 DNA sequence: TGTGCCAGCAGATCACAGGGTGGGAACACTGAAGCTTTCTTT. Its translation: CASRSQGGNTEAFF.

The rearrangement joins TRBV7-3 to TRBJ1-5, with D hard to call. This CDR3 contains 18 residues. Trimming shortened V by 2 bases and J by 6 bases, and 23 bases separated the two germline ends. Germline V CDR1 and CDR2: SGHTA, FQGTGA. CDR3 DNA sequence: TGTGCCAGCAGCTTAGCAATTCGCGGAGACGCTGCAACTCAGCCCCAGCATTTT. As protein: CASSLAIRGDAATQPQHF.

J is TRBJ2-1 and V is TRBV20-1; no definite D call. Germline lookup yields CDR1 DFQATT and CDR2 SNEGSKA (reference sequence). This CDR3 spans 11 amino acids. V shed 7 bases and J shed 5 bases, with 9 bases lying between them. The CDR3 sequence is CSGSHNNEQFF. Here the CDR3 DNA reads TGCAGTGGGTCGCACAACAATGAGCAGTTCTTC.

This clone appeared once. The J gene is TRBJ2-2, the V gene TRBV27, with D perhaps matching TRBD1 (5 bases). Between the trimmed V and J ends, which lost 5 bases and 6 bases, there was a span of 16 bases. Germline V CDR1 and CDR2: MNHEY, SMNVEV (reference sequence). This CDR3 has 15 residues. The CDR3 reads CASSPQGLISGELFF. DNA for the CDR3: TGTGCCAGCAGTCCCCAGGGCTTAATATCCGGGGAGCTGTTTTTT.

This clone came up once. The chain carries TRBV5-4 and TRBJ1-2; D possibly corresponds to TRBD1 (6 bases). This CDR3 has 13 amino acids. Germline CDR1 reads SGHNT; CDR2 reads YYREEE (reference sequence). V lost 3 bases, J lost 2 bases, and 8 bases lay in between. The CDR3 protein is CASSSTGNYGYTF. CDR3 nucleotide sequence: TGTGCCAGCAGCTCGACAGGAAACTATGGCTACACCTTC. The full variable domain, its missing parts supplied by reference TRBV5-4 and TRBJ1-2, is ETGVTQSPTHLIKTRGQQVTLRCSSQSGHNTVSWYQQALGQGPQFIFQYYREEENGRGNFPPRFSGLQFPNYSSELNVNALELDDSALYLCASSSTGNYGYTFGSGTRLTVV.

The J gene is TRBJ2-5, the V gene TRBV2; the match to TRBD1 covers 11 bases. CDR3 size: 14 residues. V was pared by 6 bases and J by 6 bases, with 6 bases of the junction left unmatched. Germline CDR1 reads SNHLY; CDR2 reads FYNNEI. CDR3 bases: TGTGCCAGCAGCGAGGGACAGGGGGTTCAGACCCAGTACTTC. This codes for CASSEGQGVQTQYF.

In its sample, this clone was seen a few times. The gene calls are TRBV12-3 or TRBV12-4 and TRBJ2-1, with a possible D match to TRBD2 (6 bases). The V end lost 3 bases, the J end lost 6 bases, and 9 bases lay between the germline ends. The CDR3 has 13 amino acids. The CDR3 is CASSLFGGNEQFF. The CDR3 region has the DNA TGTGCCAGCAGTTTGTTCGGGGGCAATGAGCAGTTCTTC.

This clone has just one count. V is TRBV7-9 and J is TRBJ2-3, with 7 bases aligning to TRBD2. V lost 8 bases and J lost 0; bases outside the gene matches: 14. Germline CDR1 and CDR2: SEHNR and FQNEAQ (reference sequence). The CDR3 spans 17 residues. The CDR3 sequence: CASPRGASGTSTDTQYF. The CDR3 bases are TGTGCCAGCCCCCGAGGGGCTAGCGGAACTAGCACAGATACGCAGTATTTT.

On this clone itself: One end of the junction varies from germline; a read error may be responsible. The gene calls are TRBV5-1 and TRBJ2-7, with 7 bases fitting TRBD2. The germline gives CDR1 SGHRS, CDR2 YFSETQ. The CDR3 totals 14 residues. CDR3 loop: CASTPDRFGRGKNF. CDR3 nucleotide sequence: TGCGCCAGCACCCCGGACCGGTTTGGGAGGGGCAAGAACTTC. Full variable domain (outside the CDR3, taken from reference TRBV5-1 and TRBJ2-7): KAGVTQTPRYLIKTRGQQVTLSCSPISGHRSVSWYQQTPGQGLQFLFEYFSETQRNKGNFPGRFSGRQFSNSRSEMNVSTLELGDSALYLCASTPDRFGRGKNFGPGTRLTVT.

The chain couples TRBV24-1 to TRBJ1-2, with D perhaps TRBD1 (5 bases). Germline lookup yields CDR1 KGHDR and CDR2 SFDVKD. Between the trimmed V and J ends, which lost 4 bases and 3 bases, there was a span of 11 bases. The length of the CDR3 is 14 residues. The CDR3 DNA is TGTGCCACCAGTGACGACAGCACCTACTATGGCTACACCTTC. Encoded protein: CATSDDSTYYGYTF.

The rearrangement uses TRBV19 and TRBJ2-3, with no clear D. Trimming removed 5 bases from V and 0 bases from J, with 6 bases in between. Germline V gene data show CDR1 as LNHDA and CDR2 as SQIVND (reference sequence). This CDR3 is built from 13 residues. The CDR3, as DNA: TGTGCCAGTAGTTTAATTAGCACAGATACGCAGTATTTT. The encoded protein is CASSLISTDTQYF.

This clone was counted only a few times. The chain uses TRBV27 and TRBJ1-2; 9 nucleotides line up with TRBD1. V lost 2 bases to trimming and J lost 4 bases; unmatched junction nucleotides: 8. This CDR3 has 16 residues. Germline CDR1 reads MNHEY; CDR2 reads SMNVEV (reference sequence). The CDR3 coding sequence is TGTGCCAGCAGTTTAAGCGCGACAGGGGGAATCTATGGCTACACCTTC. Its protein is CASSLSATGGIYGYTF.